This T cell receptor beta chain was identified in a study of blood T cell repertoires in COVID-19. Overall study context: Specimens from acute and convalescent COVID-19 originated in the United States, Italy and Spain. Nucleic acid was either cDNA or gDNA, and it came from T cells, B-cell-depleted T cells, or PBMCs.

Original processing methods: It was from reference gene primer amplification that nucleated cell counts were estimated. Method: immunoSEQ multiplex PCR; TCRdb's copy keeps in-frame clones and lacks some. The DNA gave D and trimming, while V, J and clone size come from that table. This table holds fewer than 250,000 clones, around 89% found once. The CDR3 is 16 residues long. V was clipped by 4 bases and J by 2 bases, with 16 bases between them. Germline-derived CDR1 and CDR2 are LGHDT and YNNKEL (reference sequence). The sequencing sample was made of peripheral blood. The TCR was taken from a woman between 40 and 50 years old with acute or convalescent COVID-19. The chain employs TRBV3-1 (or the pseudogene TRBV3-2) and TRBJ2-3; the D gene is possibly TRBD1 (6 bases). CDR3 coding DNA: TGTGCCAGCAGCCGAACCGGGGTGGGGGCCACAGATACGCAGTATTTT. This sequence encodes CASSRTGVGATDTQYF.